This T cell receptor beta chain was captured by sequencing in a study of blood T cells in healthy people across ages. Study at large: The template switching approach captured approximately one barcoded beta molecule for every two T cells.

Primed by a sample-barcoded 5' primer and a J-beta primer mix, a second PCR proceeded for 7 to 11 cycles. Template switching added a 12-random-nucleotide identifier to every cDNA molecule. Each CDR3 protein is one row after TCRdb ran MiXCR on the 5' RACE reads. The table shows 850,000 to 1,000,000 distinct CDR3 sequences, with roughly 47% occurring only once. The authors extracted at least 6 micrograms of total RNA per sample. CDR1 and CDR2 (germline): SGHRS, YFSETQ. This CDR3 region has 12 residues. The chain has TRBV5-1 and TRBJ2-7; D remains ambiguous. The J call may be faulty, since TRBJ2-5 better matches the DNA end. Sequencing was carried out using blood. The sequence came from a woman aged 55 to 70 in good health. The CDR3: CASRVSGETQYF. The CDR3 DNA follows: TGCGCCAGCAGGGTTTCTGGAGAGACCCAGTACTTC.